These T cell receptor beta chains were read from a single sample in a study of tumor-infiltrating lymphocytes in primary liver carcinoma. From the multiplex PCR reads, TCRdb called clonotypes with MiXCR, one entry per CDR3 protein. The table has 90,000 to 150,000 distinct CDR3 sequences, around 65% seen once. The sample comprised tumor-adjacent normal liver tissue. These receptors all come from a woman aged 55-70 years with primary liver carcinoma and hepatitis B virus infection. Both conserved end residues are part of each CDR3.

v_gene | CDR3aa
TRBV6-5 | CASSYSVQLINYGYIF
TRBV11-3 | CASSLGRLAENAGELLF
TRBV28 | CASSFWEQGYEQYF
TRBV11-2 | CASSLALTFRDHNEQYF
TRBV6-1 | CASSIRTERMNTEAFF
TRBV28 | CATIGGLAKNIQYF
TRBV12-3/TRBV12-4 | CASSLEGGRINNERFF
TRBV29-1 | CSVEGGTTQGNEQFF
TRBV6-5 | CVSSYTPNGADTQYF
TRBV7-3 | CASSTTGNTGELFF
TRBV19 | CASKTGDNQPQHF
TRBV5-5 | CASSRRFWTTNTGELFF
TRBV7-2 | CASTHQAAGTQYF
TRBV11-2 | CTSSPGLAGPDTQYF
TRBV5-4 | CASSLNRGRQETQYF
TRBV4-1 | CASSQVWDRGFTGTQYF
TRBV6-5 | CASSPPGARSYDRYF
TRBV7-3 | CASSFLPTSYNEQFF
TRBV28 | CASNFPSGRARTGELFF
TRBV29-1 | CSACGHGSTDTQYF
TRBV20-1 | CSAGGSSYNEQFF
TRBV2 | CASMTGGLYYNEQFF
TRBV5-1 | CASSLGWADTGELFF
TRBV4-1 | CASSPRLVDTQYF
TRBV11-2 | CSSSMGLPTNTQYF
TRBV20-1 | CSVAPVLDRGTKNIQYF
TRBV10-2 | CASSESQLGGNEQFF
TRBV28 | CASSTGTSRDTQYF